Listed below are T cell receptor beta chains from one sample, sequenced in a study of a mutant IDH1 vaccine in newly diagnosed glioma. The protocol was immunoSEQ multiplex PCR, while the TCRdb copy is restricted to in-frame clones and leaves out a portion. The sample yields roughly 130,000 clones, around three quarters seen once. These TCRs are of unknown antigen specificity. Specimen: PBMCs, collected from a glioma patient whose treatment included an IDH1 peptide vaccine. The receptors here all came from a man aged 35 to 55 with glioma. CDR3s include the opening cysteine and the closing phenylalanine or tryptophan. The D gene is left open where the match is weak. Where a row states a size, it is once, few, many or the class of an expanded clone; other rows omit it.

j_call: TRBJ1-2; v_call: TRBV7-6; d_call: -; clone_size: -; cdr3_aa: CASSLESLGEGYTF; cdr3_nt: TGTGCCAGCAGCTTAGAATCATTGGGGGAAGGCTACACCTTC
j_call: TRBJ2-7; v_call: TRBV15; d_call: -; clone_size: -; cdr3_aa: CATSLDSPYEQYF; cdr3_nt: TGTGCCACCAGCCTGGACAGTCCTTACGAGCAGTACTTC
j_call: TRBJ2-7; v_call: TRBV27; d_call: TRBD1; clone_size: -; cdr3_aa: CASSPGTGGYEQYF; cdr3_nt: TGTGCCAGCAGCCCCGGGACAGGGGGCTACGAGCAGTACTTC
j_call: TRBJ1-3; v_call: TRBV7-3; d_call: -; clone_size: -; cdr3_aa: CASSSEPGNTIYF; cdr3_nt: TGTGCCAGCAGCTCGGAGCCTGGAAACACCATATATTTT
j_call: TRBJ2-6; v_call: TRBV19; d_call: TRBD1; clone_size: -; cdr3_aa: CASSGGTGGISGANVLTF; cdr3_nt: TGTGCCAGTAGTGGGGGGACAGGAGGAATCTCTGGGGCCAACGTCCTGACTTTC
j_call: TRBJ1-2; v_call: TRBV7-9; d_call: TRBD1; clone_size: -; cdr3_aa: CASSSVRQGGSGYTF; cdr3_nt: TGTGCCAGCAGCTCCGTCCGACAGGGCGGGTCTGGCTACACCTTC
j_call: TRBJ1-5; v_call: TRBV5-6; d_call: TRBD1; clone_size: -; cdr3_aa: CASSRSRTGGNQPQHF; cdr3_nt: TGTGCCAGCAGCCGAAGTCGGACAGGGGGTAATCAGCCCCAGCATTTT
j_call: TRBJ2-1; v_call: TRBV27; d_call: -; clone_size: -; cdr3_aa: CASSRGQGGYNEQFF; cdr3_nt: TGTGCCAGCAGTAGGGGCCAGGGGGGATACAATGAGCAGTTCTTC
j_call: TRBJ2-3; v_call: TRBV4-3; d_call: -; clone_size: -; cdr3_aa: CASSQVPGSSTDTQYF; cdr3_nt: TGCGCCAGCAGCCAAGTCCCGGGCTCTAGCACAGATACGCAGTATTTT
j_call: TRBJ1-5; v_call: TRBV19; d_call: -; clone_size: -; cdr3_aa: CASRARGPNQPQHF; cdr3_nt: TGTGCCAGTAGGGCCCGGGGCCCCAATCAGCCCCAGCATTTT
j_call: TRBJ1-1; v_call: TRBV7-2; d_call: TRBD1; clone_size: -; cdr3_aa: CASSLAGTANTEAFF; cdr3_nt: TGTGCCAGCAGCTTAGCGGGGACAGCGAACACTGAAGCTTTCTTT
j_call: TRBJ2-7; v_call: TRBV5-6; d_call: -; clone_size: -; cdr3_aa: CASSLTGARSELYF; cdr3_nt: TGTGCCAGCAGCTTGACGGGGGCGAGAAGCGAGCTGTACTTC
j_call: TRBJ1-1; v_call: TRBV5-6; d_call: -; clone_size: once; cdr3_aa: CASSPTRKNTEAFF; cdr3_nt: TGTGCCAGCAGTCCGACACGGAAGAACACTGAAGCTTTCTTT
j_call: TRBJ2-7; v_call: TRBV7-9; d_call: TRBD2; clone_size: -; cdr3_aa: CASSLAPGGGLPYEQYF; cdr3_nt: TGTGCCAGCAGCTTAGCCCCCGGCGGGGGACTACCCTACGAGCAGTACTTC
j_call: TRBJ2-1; v_call: TRBV5-1; d_call: -; clone_size: -; cdr3_aa: CASSQLGRNNEQFF; cdr3_nt: TGCGCCAGCAGCCAACTAGGGAGAAACAATGAGCAGTTCTTC
j_call: TRBJ2-7; v_call: TRBV7-9; d_call: TRBD1; clone_size: -; cdr3_aa: CASSPQGAYEQYF; cdr3_nt: TGTGCCAGCAGTCCTCAGGGGGCCTACGAGCAGTACTTC
j_call: TRBJ2-1; v_call: TRBV4-1; d_call: -; clone_size: -; cdr3_aa: CASSQTTYNEQFF; cdr3_nt: TGCGCCAGCAGCCAAACGACGTACAATGAGCAGTTCTTC
j_call: TRBJ1-5; v_call: TRBV30; d_call: TRBD1; clone_size: few; cdr3_aa: CAWRGSGGQPQHF; cdr3_nt: TGTGCCTGGAGGGGTTCAGGGGGTCAGCCCCAGCATTTT
j_call: TRBJ2-7; v_call: TRBV19; d_call: TRBD1; clone_size: -; cdr3_aa: CASSALQGAFVYEQYF; cdr3_nt: TGTGCCAGTAGCGCATTACAGGGGGCGTTTGTTTACGAGCAGTACTTC
j_call: TRBJ2-7; v_call: TRBV6-1; d_call: TRBD1; clone_size: -; cdr3_aa: CASWDRGDHEQYF; cdr3_nt: TGTGCCAGCTGGGACAGGGGGGACCACGAGCAGTACTTC
j_call: TRBJ2-3; v_call: TRBV30; d_call: -; clone_size: -; cdr3_aa: CAWSRGSARDTQYF; cdr3_nt: TGTGCCTGGAGTAGGGGTAGCGCTCGAGATACGCAGTATTTT
j_call: TRBJ2-7; v_call: TRBV4-2; d_call: TRBD1; clone_size: few; cdr3_aa: CASSPGQGSYEQYF; cdr3_nt: TGTGCCAGCAGCCCGGGACAGGGCTCCTACGAGCAGTACTTC
j_call: TRBJ1-2; v_call: TRBV28; d_call: -; clone_size: -; cdr3_aa: CASRKGRGYTF; cdr3_nt: TGTGCCAGCAGAAAAGGGAGAGGCTACACCTTC
j_call: TRBJ2-2; v_call: TRBV10-3; d_call: -; clone_size: -; cdr3_aa: CAISEGRGTGELFF; cdr3_nt: TGTGCCATCAGTGAGGGCAGGGGCACCGGGGAGCTGTTTTTT
j_call: TRBJ2-7; v_call: TRBV6-5; d_call: -; clone_size: once; cdr3_aa: CASSYSGGLIGEQYF; cdr3_nt: TGTGCCAGCAGTTACTCAGGCGGTCTAATAGGAGAGCAGTACTTC
j_call: TRBJ2-3; v_call: TRBV30; d_call: -; clone_size: -; cdr3_aa: CAWNVRFLPDTQYF; cdr3_nt: TGTGCCTGGAATGTGAGGTTCCTCCCTGATACGCAGTATTTT
j_call: TRBJ2-3; v_call: TRBV29-1; d_call: TRBD1; clone_size: -; cdr3_aa: CSVDSTGVSTDTQYF; cdr3_nt: TGCAGCGTTGATTCCACAGGGGTTTCCACAGATACGCAGTATTTT
j_call: TRBJ2-2; v_call: TRBV10-3; d_call: TRBD1; clone_size: -; cdr3_aa: CAITIPGQGDTGELFF; cdr3_nt: TGTGCCATCACCATCCCGGGACAGGGGGACACCGGGGAGCTGTTTTTT
j_call: TRBJ1-1; v_call: TRBV6-5; d_call: -; clone_size: -; cdr3_aa: CASSYSGRASDTEAFF; cdr3_nt: TGTGCCAGCAGTTACTCCGGCAGGGCCTCCGACACTGAAGCTTTCTTT
j_call: TRBJ2-3; v_call: TRBV7-9; d_call: TRBD2; clone_size: -; cdr3_aa: CASSLGPSGGSDTQYF; cdr3_nt: TGTGCCAGCAGCTTAGGGCCTAGCGGGGGGTCGGATACGCAGTATTTT
j_call: TRBJ2-7; v_call: TRBV18; d_call: -; clone_size: -; cdr3_aa: CASSPLDGKPYEQYF; cdr3_nt: TGTGCCAGCTCACCACTGGACGGCAAACCCTACGAGCAGTACTTC
j_call: TRBJ1-6; v_call: TRBV10-3; d_call: TRBD1; clone_size: -; cdr3_aa: CAIMGTAGDSPLHF; cdr3_nt: TGTGCCATCATGGGGACAGCCGGAGATTCACCCCTCCACTTT
j_call: TRBJ2-1; v_call: TRBV10-3; d_call: -; clone_size: -; cdr3_aa: CAIKGGSDEQFF; cdr3_nt: TGTGCCATCAAGGGGGGGAGCGATGAGCAGTTCTTC
j_call: TRBJ2-7; v_call: TRBV18; d_call: -; clone_size: -; cdr3_aa: CASSPNSAYEQYF; cdr3_nt: TGTGCCAGCTCACCGAACTCAGCCTACGAGCAGTACTTC
j_call: TRBJ2-3; v_call: TRBV5-1; d_call: TRBD2; clone_size: -; cdr3_aa: CASSPRPGRREGPTDTQYF; cdr3_nt: TGCGCCAGCAGCCCCCGACCGGGGCGGCGGGAGGGCCCGACAGATACGCAGTATTTT
j_call: TRBJ2-7; v_call: TRBV2; d_call: -; clone_size: -; cdr3_aa: CASSEQGYEQYF; cdr3_nt: TGTGCCAGCAGTGAACAGGGCTACGAGCAGTACTTC
j_call: TRBJ2-3; v_call: TRBV10-3; d_call: TRBD2; clone_size: -; cdr3_aa: CAISRTSDRTDTQYF; cdr3_nt: TGTGCCATCAGTCGAACTAGCGATCGCACAGATACGCAGTATTTT
j_call: TRBJ2-3; v_call: TRBV19; d_call: -; clone_size: few; cdr3_aa: CASSTGATSTDTQYF; cdr3_nt: TGTGCCAGTAGTACAGGGGCAACTAGCACAGATACGCAGTATTTT
j_call: TRBJ2-1; v_call: TRBV18; d_call: TRBD2; clone_size: few; cdr3_aa: CASSSLGGTEQFF; cdr3_nt: TGTGCCAGCTCATCATTGGGGGGGACTGAGCAGTTCTTC
j_call: TRBJ2-2; v_call: TRBV19; d_call: -; clone_size: once; cdr3_aa: CASGPRADTGELFF; cdr3_nt: TGTGCCAGTGGGCCTCGGGCGGACACCGGGGAGCTGTTTTTT
j_call: TRBJ1-6; v_call: TRBV13; d_call: -; clone_size: many; cdr3_aa: CASTSGLGDSPLHF; cdr3_nt: TGTGCCAGCACCTCGGGGCTGGGGGATTCACCCCTCCACTTT
j_call: TRBJ2-7; v_call: TRBV5-6; d_call: -; clone_size: few; cdr3_aa: CASSSGAIYLSYEQYF; cdr3_nt: TGTGCCAGCAGCTCCGGGGCCATTTACCTGTCCTACGAGCAGTACTTC
j_call: TRBJ2-3; v_call: TRBV10-3; d_call: TRBD1; clone_size: -; cdr3_aa: CAIRGQGKDSRTDTQYF; cdr3_nt: TGTGCCATCCGGGGACAGGGGAAGGACTCGCGAACAGATACGCAGTATTTT
j_call: TRBJ2-5; v_call: TRBV25-1; d_call: TRBD1; clone_size: few; cdr3_aa: CASRGGRAGNWVQETQYF; cdr3_nt: TGTGCCAGCAGAGGGGGCAGGGCGGGTAACTGGGTACAAGAGACCCAGTACTTC